This T cell receptor (beta chain) came from a study of T-cell reconstitution after alpha-beta-depleted transplantation in children. Unique molecular identifiers were used in preparing the TCRbeta library. TCRdb passed the PCR reads through MiXCR, listing each CDR3 protein once. The repertoire holds around 530,000 distinct CDR3 sequences, approximately 30% seen once, with around 2.4% in the top ten. V shed 4 bases and J shed 0 bases, with 14 bases lying between them. Germline V gene sequence: CDR1 SGHRS, CDR2 YFSETQ. The CDR3 runs to 16 residues. The source of this sequence is a human donor who donated a stem cell graft to a child with aplastic anemia. This rearrangement joins TRBV5-1 to TRBJ2-1, with a possible D match to TRBD1 (5 bases). The sequencing used PBMCs from the stem cell graft donor, collected from the stem cell graft. This CDR3 is CASSPQDVSSYNEQFF. In DNA form, the CDR3 reads TGCGCCAGCAGCCCACAGGACGTAAGCTCCTACAATGAGCAGTTCTTC.